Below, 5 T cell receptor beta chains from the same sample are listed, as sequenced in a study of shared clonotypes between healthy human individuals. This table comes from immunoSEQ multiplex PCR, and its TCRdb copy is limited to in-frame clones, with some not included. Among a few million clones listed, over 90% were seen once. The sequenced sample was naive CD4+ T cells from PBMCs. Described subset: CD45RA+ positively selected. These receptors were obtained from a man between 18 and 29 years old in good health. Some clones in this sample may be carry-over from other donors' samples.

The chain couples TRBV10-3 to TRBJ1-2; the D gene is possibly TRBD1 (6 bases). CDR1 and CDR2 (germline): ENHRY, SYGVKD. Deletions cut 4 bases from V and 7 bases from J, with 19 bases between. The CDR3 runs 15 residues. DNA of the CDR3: TGTGCCATCAGTGCCATTGCCTCGGACAGTAGTGGCTACACCTTC. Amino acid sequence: CAISAIASDSSGYTF.

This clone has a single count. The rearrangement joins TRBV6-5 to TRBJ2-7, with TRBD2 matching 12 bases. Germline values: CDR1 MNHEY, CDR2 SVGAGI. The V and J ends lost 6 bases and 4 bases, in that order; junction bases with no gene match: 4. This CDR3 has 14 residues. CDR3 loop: CASRRLAGEYEQYF. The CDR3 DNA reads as TGTGCCAGCAGGCGACTAGCGGGAGAGTACGAGCAGTACTTC.

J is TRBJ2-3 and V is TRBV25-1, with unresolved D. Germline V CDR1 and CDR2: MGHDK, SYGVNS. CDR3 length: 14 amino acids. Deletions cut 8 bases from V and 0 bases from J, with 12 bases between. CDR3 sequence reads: CASFDPASTDTQYF. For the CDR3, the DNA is TGTGCCAGCTTCGACCCGGCGAGCACAGATACGCAGTATTTT.

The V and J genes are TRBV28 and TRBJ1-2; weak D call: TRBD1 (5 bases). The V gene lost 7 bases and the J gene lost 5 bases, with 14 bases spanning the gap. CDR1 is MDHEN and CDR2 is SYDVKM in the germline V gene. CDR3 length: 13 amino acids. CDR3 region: CASTVGGGYGYTF. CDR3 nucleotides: TGTGCCAGCACCGTCGGGGGGGGGTATGGCTACACCTTC.

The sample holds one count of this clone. The CDR3 loop reads CASSFYTGQGDEKLFF. CDR3 nucleotide sequence: TGTGCCAGCAGCTTTTACACCGGACAGGGAGATGAAAAACTGTTTTTT. The rearrangement links TRBV5-8 to TRBJ1-4, with 8 bases aligning to TRBD1. CDR3 length: 16 residues. Unmatched junction bases numbered 9, after V lost 2 bases and J lost 6 bases. In germline, CDR1 is SGHTS, CDR2 YDEGEE.